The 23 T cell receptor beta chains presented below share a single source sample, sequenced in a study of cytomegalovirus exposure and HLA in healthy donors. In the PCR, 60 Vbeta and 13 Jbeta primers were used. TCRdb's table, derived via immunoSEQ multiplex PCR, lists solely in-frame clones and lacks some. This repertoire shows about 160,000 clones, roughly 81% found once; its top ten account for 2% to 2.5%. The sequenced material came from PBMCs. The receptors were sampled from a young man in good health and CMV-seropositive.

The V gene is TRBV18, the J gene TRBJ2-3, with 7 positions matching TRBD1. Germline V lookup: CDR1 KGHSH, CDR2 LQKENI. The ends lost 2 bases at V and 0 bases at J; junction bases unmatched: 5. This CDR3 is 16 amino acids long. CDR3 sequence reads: CASSPTAGGSTDTQYF. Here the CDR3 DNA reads TGTGCCAGCTCACCAACGGCAGGGGGTAGCACAGATACGCAGTATTTT. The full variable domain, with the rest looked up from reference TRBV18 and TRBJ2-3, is NAGVMQNPRHLVRRRGQEARLRCSPMKGHSHVYWYRQLPEEGLKFMVYLQKENIIDESGMPKERFSAEFPKEGPSILRIQQVVRGDSAAYFCASSPTAGGSTDTQYFGPGTRLTVL.

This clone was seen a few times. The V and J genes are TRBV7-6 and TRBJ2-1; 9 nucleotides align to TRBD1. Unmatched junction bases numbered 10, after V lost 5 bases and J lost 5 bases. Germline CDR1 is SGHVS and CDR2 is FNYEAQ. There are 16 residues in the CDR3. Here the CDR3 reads CASSVQGATVNNEQFF. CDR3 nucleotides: TGTGCCAGCAGCGTACAGGGGGCTACAGTAAACAATGAGCAGTTCTTC.

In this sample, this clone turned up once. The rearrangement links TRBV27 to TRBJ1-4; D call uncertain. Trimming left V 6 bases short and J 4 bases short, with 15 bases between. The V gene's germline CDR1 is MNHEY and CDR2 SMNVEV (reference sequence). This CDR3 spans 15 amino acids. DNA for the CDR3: TGTGCCAGCAGCCCCACGAGCGGATTTAATGAAAAACTGTTTTTT. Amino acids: CASSPTSGFNEKLFF.

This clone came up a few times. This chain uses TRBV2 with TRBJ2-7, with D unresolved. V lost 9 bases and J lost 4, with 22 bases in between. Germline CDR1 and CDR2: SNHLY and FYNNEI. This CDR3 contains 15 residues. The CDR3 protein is CASIFKQKAAYEQYF. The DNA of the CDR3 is TGTGCCAGTATTTTCAAGCAGAAGGCGGCATACGAGCAGTACTTC.

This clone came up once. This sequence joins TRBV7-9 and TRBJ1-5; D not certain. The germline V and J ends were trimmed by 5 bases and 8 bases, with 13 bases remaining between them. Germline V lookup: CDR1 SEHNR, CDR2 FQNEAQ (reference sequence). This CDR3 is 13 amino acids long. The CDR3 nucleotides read TGTGCCAGCAGCCCCAGCGGGGTGGAGCCCCAGCATTTT. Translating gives CASSPSGVEPQHF.

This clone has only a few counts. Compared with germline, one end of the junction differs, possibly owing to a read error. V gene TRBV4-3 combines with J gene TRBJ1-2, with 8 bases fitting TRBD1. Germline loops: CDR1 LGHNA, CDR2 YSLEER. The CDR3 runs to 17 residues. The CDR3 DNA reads TGCGCCAGCAGCCACAACATGGGACAGGCGACTAAGTATGGCTACACCTTC. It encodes CASSHNMGQATKYGYTF.

The CDR3 nucleotides are TGTGCCACCAGCAGAGATGACTTTACAACAGGGGGCCACGAGCAGTACTTC. The encoded protein is CATSRDDFTTGGHEQYF. J is TRBJ2-7 and V is TRBV15, with 9 bases identical to TRBD1. The CDR3 totals 17 residues. J was trimmed by 5 bases and V by 0 bases; bases with no gene match: 11. Germline V CDR1 and CDR2: LNHNV, YYDKDF (reference sequence).

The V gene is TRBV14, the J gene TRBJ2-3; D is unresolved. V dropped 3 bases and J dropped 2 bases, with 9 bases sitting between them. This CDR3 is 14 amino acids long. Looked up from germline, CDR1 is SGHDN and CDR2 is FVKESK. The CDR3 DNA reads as TGTGCCAGCAGCCAGATGGGCCCCACAGATACGCAGTATTTT. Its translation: CASSQMGPTDTQYF.

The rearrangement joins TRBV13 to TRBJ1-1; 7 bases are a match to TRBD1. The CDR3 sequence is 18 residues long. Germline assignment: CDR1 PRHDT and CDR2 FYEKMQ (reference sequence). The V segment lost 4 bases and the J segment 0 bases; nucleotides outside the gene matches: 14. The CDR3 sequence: CASSSKRGQGGMNTEAFF. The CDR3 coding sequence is TGTGCCAGCAGCTCTAAAAGGGGGCAGGGGGGCATGAACACTGAAGCTTTCTTT.

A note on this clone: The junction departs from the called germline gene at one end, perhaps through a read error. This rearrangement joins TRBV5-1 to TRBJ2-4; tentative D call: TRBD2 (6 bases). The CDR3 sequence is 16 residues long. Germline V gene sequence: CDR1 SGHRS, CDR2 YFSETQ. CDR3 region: CASSLVGGTSKNSQYF. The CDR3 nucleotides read TGCGCCAGCAGCTTGGTTGGCGGGACGTCCAAAAACAGTCAGTACTTC.

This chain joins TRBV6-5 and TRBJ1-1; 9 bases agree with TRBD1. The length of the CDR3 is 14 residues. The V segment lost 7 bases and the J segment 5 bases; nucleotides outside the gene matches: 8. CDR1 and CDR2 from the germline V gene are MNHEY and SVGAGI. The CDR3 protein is CASTPTGGATEAFF. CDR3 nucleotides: TGTGCCAGCACCCCTACAGGGGGCGCGACTGAAGCTTTCTTT.

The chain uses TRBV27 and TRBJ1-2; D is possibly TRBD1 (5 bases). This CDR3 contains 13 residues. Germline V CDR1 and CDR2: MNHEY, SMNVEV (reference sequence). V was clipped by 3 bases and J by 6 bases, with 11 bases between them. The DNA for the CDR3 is TGTGCCAGCAGTTTCCAGGGCGGGGATGGCTACACCTTC. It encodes CASSFQGGDGYTF.

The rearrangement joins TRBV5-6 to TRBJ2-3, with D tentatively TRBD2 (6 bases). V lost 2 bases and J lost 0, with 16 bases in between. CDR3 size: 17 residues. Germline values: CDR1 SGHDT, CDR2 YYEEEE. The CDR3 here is CASSFWGGGTSTDTQYF. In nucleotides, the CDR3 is TGTGCCAGCAGCTTCTGGGGTGGCGGGACTAGCACAGATACGCAGTATTTT. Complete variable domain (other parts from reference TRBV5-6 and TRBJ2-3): DAGVTQSPTHLIKTRGQQVTLRCSPKSGHDTVSWYQQALGQGPQFIFQYYEEEERQRGNFPDRFSGHQFPNYSSELNVNALLLGDSALYLCASSFWGGGTSTDTQYFGPGTRLTVL.

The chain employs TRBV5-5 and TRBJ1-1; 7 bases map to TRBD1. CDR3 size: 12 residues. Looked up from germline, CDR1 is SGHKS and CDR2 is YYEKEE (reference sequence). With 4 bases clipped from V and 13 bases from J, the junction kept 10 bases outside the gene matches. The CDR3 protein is CASSGDSTPGFF. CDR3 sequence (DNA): TGTGCCAGCAGCGGGGACAGTACCCCAGGTTTCTTT. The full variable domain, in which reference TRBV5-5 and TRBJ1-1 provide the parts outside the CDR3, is DAGVTQSPTHLIKTRGQQVTLRCSPISGHKSVSWYQQVLGQGPQFIFQYYEKEERGRGNFPDRFSARQFPNYSSELNVNALLLGDSALYLCASSGDSTPGFFGQGTRLTVV.

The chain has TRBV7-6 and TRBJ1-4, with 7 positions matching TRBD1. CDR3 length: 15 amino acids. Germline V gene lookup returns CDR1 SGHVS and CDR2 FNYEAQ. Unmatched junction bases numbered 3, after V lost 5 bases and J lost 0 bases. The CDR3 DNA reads TGTGCCAGCAGCAGCACAGGGGCAACTAATGAAAAACTGTTTTTT. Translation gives CASSSTGATNEKLFF.

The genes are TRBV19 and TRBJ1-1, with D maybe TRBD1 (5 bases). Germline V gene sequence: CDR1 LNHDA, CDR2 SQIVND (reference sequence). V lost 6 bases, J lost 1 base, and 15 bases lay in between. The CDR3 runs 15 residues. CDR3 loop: CASRERDSQNTEAFF. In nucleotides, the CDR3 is TGTGCCAGTAGAGAGAGGGACTCCCAGAACACTGAAGCTTTCTTT.

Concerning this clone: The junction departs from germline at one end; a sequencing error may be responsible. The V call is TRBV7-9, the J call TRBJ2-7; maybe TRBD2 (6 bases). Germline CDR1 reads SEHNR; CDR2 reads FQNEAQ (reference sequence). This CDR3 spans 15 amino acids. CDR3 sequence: CSSSLGGTGVYEQYF. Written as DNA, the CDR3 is TGTTCCAGCAGCTTGGGTGGGACTGGAGTCTACGAGCAGTACTTC.

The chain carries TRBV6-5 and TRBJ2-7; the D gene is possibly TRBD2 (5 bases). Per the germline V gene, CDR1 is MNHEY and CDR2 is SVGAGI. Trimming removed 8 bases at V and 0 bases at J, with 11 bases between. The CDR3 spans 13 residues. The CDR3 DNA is TGTGCCAGCGCCTCCCGGGGCTCCTACGAGCAGTACTTC. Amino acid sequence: CASASRGSYEQYF.

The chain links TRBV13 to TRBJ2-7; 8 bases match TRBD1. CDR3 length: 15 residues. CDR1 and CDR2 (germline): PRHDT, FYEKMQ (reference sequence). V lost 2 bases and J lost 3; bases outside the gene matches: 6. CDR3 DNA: TGTGCCAGCAGCTTACAGGGGGCGGTGGTCTACGAGCAGTACTTC. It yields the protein CASSLQGAVVYEQYF.

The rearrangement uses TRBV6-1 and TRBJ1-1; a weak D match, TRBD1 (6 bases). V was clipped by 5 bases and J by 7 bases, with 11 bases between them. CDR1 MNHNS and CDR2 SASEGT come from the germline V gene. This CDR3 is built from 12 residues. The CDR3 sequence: CASSTGWSEAFF. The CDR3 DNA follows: TGTGCCAGCAGTACAGGGTGGAGTGAAGCTTTCTTT.

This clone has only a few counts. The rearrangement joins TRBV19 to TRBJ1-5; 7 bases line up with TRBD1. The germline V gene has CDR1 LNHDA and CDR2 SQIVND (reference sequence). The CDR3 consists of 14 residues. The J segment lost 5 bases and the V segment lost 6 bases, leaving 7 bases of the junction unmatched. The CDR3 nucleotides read TGTGCCAGTAGGGAGACAGGGTGGGATCAGCCCCAGCATTTT. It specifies CASRETGWDQPQHF. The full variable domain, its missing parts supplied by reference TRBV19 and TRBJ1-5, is DGGITQSPKYLFRKEGQNVTLSCEQNLNHDAMYWYRQDPGQGLRLIYYSQIVNDFQKGDIAEGYSVSREKKESFPLTVTSAQKNPTAFYLCASRETGWDQPQHFGDGTRLSIL.

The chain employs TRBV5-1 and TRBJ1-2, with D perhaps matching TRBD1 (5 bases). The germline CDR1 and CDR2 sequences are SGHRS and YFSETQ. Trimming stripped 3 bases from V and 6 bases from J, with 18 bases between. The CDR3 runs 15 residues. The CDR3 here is CASSSDRIKLHGYTF. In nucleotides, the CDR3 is TGCGCCAGCAGCTCAGACAGAATAAAGCTTCATGGCTACACCTTC.

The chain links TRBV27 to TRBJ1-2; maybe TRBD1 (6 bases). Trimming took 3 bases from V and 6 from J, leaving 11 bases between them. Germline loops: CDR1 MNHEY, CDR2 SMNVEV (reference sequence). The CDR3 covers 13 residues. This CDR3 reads CASSFQGMDGYTF. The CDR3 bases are TGTGCCAGCAGTTTTCAGGGGATGGATGGCTACACCTTC.